The 13 T cell receptor beta chains below come from one sample, sequenced in a study of Ad26.COV2.S vaccination and SARS-CoV-2 variants. Clones were read by immunoSEQ multiplex PCR, and TCRdb kept only the in-frame ones, dropping some. This sample has 300,000 to 400,000 clones; about 85% occur once, and the top ten carry 2.1%. Treatment: around 19 received Ad26.COV2.S at low or high dose, single or two shots; several received placebo; per-sample allocation not given. Samples analyzed were those drawn on day 63 after the first vaccine or placebo injection. Source: peripheral blood, taken in a trial of Ad26.COV2.S vaccine versus placebo. Receptors were obtained from a person aged 18-65 years who received the Ad26.COV2.S COVID-19 vaccine or a placebo.

V usage is TRBV11-2 and J usage is TRBJ2-3; D might be TRBD1 (7 bases). Germline V gene data show CDR1 as SGHAT and CDR2 as FQNNGV. CDR3 length: 14 amino acids. V gave up 5 bases and J gave up 4 bases, with 13 bases separating them. The CDR3 sequence is CASSNPGGSDTQYF. As DNA, the CDR3 is TGTGCCAGCAGCAACCCAGGGGGGTCAGATACGCAGTATTTT.

CDR3 sequence reads: CASSEALGATWGRSGGWTDTQYF. CDR3 coding DNA: TGTGCCAGCAGTGAAGCCCTTGGGGCTACTTGGGGGAGAAGTGGGGGTTGGACAGATACGCAGTATTTT. This sequence joins TRBV2 and TRBJ2-3; possibly TRBD1 or TRBD2 for D (5 bases each). Per germline, CDR1 SNHLY and CDR2 FYNNEI. The CDR3 runs to 23 residues. V was trimmed by 0 bases and J by 3 bases, leaving 34 bases between them.

The chain has TRBV4-1 and TRBJ2-7; D not certain. CDR1 is MGHRA and CDR2 is YSYEKL in the germline V gene. The V gene lost 0 bases and the J gene lost 3 bases, with 12 bases spanning the gap. The CDR3 spans 15 residues. This CDR3 is CASSQDSAVNYEQYF. The CDR3 DNA is TGCGCCAGCAGCCAAGATTCGGCGGTAAACTACGAGCAGTACTTC.

In this sample, this clone turned up a few times. The V call is TRBV6-5, the J call TRBJ2-1; TRBD1 or TRBD2 may be the D gene (5 bases each). V was shortened by 4 bases and J by 10 bases, with 23 bases between the two germline ends. CDR3 length equals 16 residues. Looked up from germline, CDR1 is MNHEY and CDR2 is SVGAGI. The CDR3 region is CASSSSGTALQSEQFF. The CDR3 DNA is TGTGCCAGCAGTTCGTCCGGGACGGCCCTACAGAGCGAGCAGTTCTTC.

The chain uses TRBV14 and TRBJ1-5; 7 bases line up with TRBD1. The CDR3 consists of 18 residues. J gave up 2 bases and V 0 bases, and 10 bases lay outside the gene matches. Germline V CDR1 and CDR2: SGHDN, FVKESK. The CDR3 reads CASSQDSKGGLGNQPQHF. As DNA, the CDR3 is TGTGCCAGCAGCCAAGATAGCAAAGGGGGCTTAGGCAATCAGCCCCAGCATTTT.

The chain carries TRBV28 and TRBJ1-1; perhaps TRBD1 as D (5 bases). The CDR3 covers 16 residues. V shed 5 bases and J shed 10 bases, with 26 bases lying between them. Germline V gene lookup returns CDR1 MDHEN and CDR2 SYDVKM. Here the CDR3 reads CASSISERMARRGAFF. The CDR3 DNA reads TGTGCCAGCAGTATCAGTGAGCGGATGGCAAGGAGGGGAGCTTTCTTT.

The chain employs TRBV7-3 and TRBJ2-2, with D perhaps TRBD1 or TRBD2 (6 bases each). Between the trimmed V and J ends, which lost 7 bases and 1 base, there was a span of 16 bases. CDR3 size: 16 residues. Germline-derived CDR1 and CDR2 are SGHTA and FQGTGA. CDR3 DNA sequence: TGTGCCAGCAATCGGGCCGGAGGGGGGAACACCGGGGAGCTGTTTTTT. It codes for CASNRAGGGNTGELFF.

This clone was seen a single time. This chain joins TRBV5-1 and TRBJ2-1; 10 bases map to TRBD1. The J segment lost 7 bases and the V segment lost 3 bases, leaving 4 bases of the junction unmatched. The germline CDR1 and CDR2 sequences are SGHRS and YFSETQ. The CDR3 length is 14 residues. CDR3 sequence (DNA): TGCGCCAGCAGCTGGGGACAGGGGAGGAATGAGCAGTTCTTC. Residues: CASSWGQGRNEQFF.

This clone was seen more than once but under ten times. CDR3 DNA: TGTGCCAGCAGCCAGGGCCCCAGGGAGCAGTACTTC. Translating gives CASSQGPREQYF. V and J are TRBV5-5 and TRBJ2-7, with D possibly TRBD1 on 5 matching bases. CDR1 and CDR2 (germline): SGHKS, YYEKEE (reference sequence). V lost 4 bases and J lost 7, with 12 bases in between. CDR3 length equals 12 residues.

V usage is TRBV28 and J usage is TRBJ2-7; TRBD2 aligns across 8 bases. Trimming took 5 bases from V and 1 from J; bases not matched to a gene: 10. CDR3 length: 16 residues. Germline V gene sequence: CDR1 MDHEN, CDR2 SYDVKM. Written as DNA, the CDR3 is TGTGCCAGCAGTGTAATTTCTGGGACTAGATCCTACGAGCAGTACTTC. Its protein is CASSVISGTRSYEQYF.

The V and J genes are TRBV5-6 and TRBJ1-6; a possible D gene is TRBD1 (6 bases). The V and J ends lost 3 bases and 4 bases respectively, with 11 bases between them. Germline assignment: CDR1 SGHDT and CDR2 YYEEEE. The CDR3 sequence is 15 residues long. The CDR3 spells CASSSGQRYNSPLHF. As DNA, the CDR3 is TGTGCCAGCAGCTCAGGACAGCGATATAATTCACCCCTCCACTTT. Using reference TRBV5-6 and TRBJ1-6 for the parts outside the CDR3, the full variable domain is DAGVTQSPTHLIKTRGQQVTLRCSPKSGHDTVSWYQQALGQGPQFIFQYYEEEERQRGNFPDRFSGHQFPNYSSELNVNALLLGDSALYLCASSSGQRYNSPLHFGNGTRLTVT.

V and J are TRBV7-2 and TRBJ2-5; tentatively, D is TRBD2 (5 bases). The length of the CDR3 is 14 residues. Germline lookup yields CDR1 SGHTA and CDR2 FQGNSA. The germline V and J ends were trimmed by 1 base and 7 bases, with 13 bases remaining between them. CDR3 residues: CASSLVGEGGTQYF. CDR3 bases: TGTGCCAGCAGCTTAGTGGGTGAAGGAGGGACCCAGTACTTC.

V gene TRBV27 combines with J gene TRBJ2-2; TRBD2 is a possible D gene (6 bases). Deletions cut 5 bases from V and 7 bases from J, with 14 bases between. The germline V gene encodes CDR1 MNHEY and CDR2 SMNVEV (reference sequence). The CDR3 is made up of 14 amino acids. CDR3 DNA sequence: TGTGCCAGCAGTATCGGGACTGCGTACGGGGAGCTGTTTTTT. This codes for CASSIGTAYGELFF.